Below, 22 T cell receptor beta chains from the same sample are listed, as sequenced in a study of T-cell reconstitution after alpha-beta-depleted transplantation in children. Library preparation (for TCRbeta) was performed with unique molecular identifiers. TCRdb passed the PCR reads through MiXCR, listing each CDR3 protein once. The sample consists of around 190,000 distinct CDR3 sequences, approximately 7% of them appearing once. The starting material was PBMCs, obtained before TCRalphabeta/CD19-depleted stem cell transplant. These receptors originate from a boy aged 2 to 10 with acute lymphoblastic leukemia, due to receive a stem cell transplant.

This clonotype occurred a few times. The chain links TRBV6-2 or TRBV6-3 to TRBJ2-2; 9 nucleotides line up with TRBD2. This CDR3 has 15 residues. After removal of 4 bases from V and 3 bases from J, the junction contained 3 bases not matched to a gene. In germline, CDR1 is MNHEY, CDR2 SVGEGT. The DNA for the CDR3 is TGTGCCAGCAGTTCGGCTAGCGGGGACACCGGGGAGCTGTTTTTT. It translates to CASSSASGDTGELFF.

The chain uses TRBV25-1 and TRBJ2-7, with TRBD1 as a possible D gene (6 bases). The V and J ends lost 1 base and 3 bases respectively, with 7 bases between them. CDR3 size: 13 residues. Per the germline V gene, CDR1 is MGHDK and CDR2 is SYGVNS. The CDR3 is CASSEWTDYEQYF. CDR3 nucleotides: TGTGCCAGCAGTGAATGGACAGACTACGAGCAGTACTTC.

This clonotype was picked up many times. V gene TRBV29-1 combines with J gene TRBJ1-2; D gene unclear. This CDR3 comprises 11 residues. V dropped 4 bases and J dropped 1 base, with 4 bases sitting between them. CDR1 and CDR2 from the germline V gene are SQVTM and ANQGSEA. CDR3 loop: CSVVDNYGYTF. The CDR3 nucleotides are TGCAGCGTTGTAGATAACTATGGCTACACCTTC.

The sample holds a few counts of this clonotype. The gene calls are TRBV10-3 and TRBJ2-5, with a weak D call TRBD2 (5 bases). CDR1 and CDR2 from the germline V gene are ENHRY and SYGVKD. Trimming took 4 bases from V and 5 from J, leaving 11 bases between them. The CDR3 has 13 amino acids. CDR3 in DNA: TGTGCCATCAGTGGACTGGGAGCGGAGACCCAGTACTTC. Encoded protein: CAISGLGAETQYF.

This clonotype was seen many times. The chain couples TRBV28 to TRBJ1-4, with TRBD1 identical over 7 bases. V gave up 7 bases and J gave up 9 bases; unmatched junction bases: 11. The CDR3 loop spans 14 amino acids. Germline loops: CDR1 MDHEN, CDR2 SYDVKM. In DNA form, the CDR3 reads TGTGCCAGCACCTCATGGACAGGCGTTCAAAAACTGTTTTTT. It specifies CASTSWTGVQKLFF.

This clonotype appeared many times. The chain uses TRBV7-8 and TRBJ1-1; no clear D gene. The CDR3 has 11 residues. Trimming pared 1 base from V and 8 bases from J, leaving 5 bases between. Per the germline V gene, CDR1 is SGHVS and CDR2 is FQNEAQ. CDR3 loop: CASSLGGEAFF. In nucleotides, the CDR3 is TGTGCCAGCAGCTTAGGTGGCGAAGCTTTCTTT.

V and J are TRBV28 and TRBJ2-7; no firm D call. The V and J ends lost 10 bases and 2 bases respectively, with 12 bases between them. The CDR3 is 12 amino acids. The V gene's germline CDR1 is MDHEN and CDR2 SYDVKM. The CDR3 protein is CATYGPPYEQYF. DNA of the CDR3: TGTGCCACCTACGGGCCGCCCTACGAGCAGTACTTC. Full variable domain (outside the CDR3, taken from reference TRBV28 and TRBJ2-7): DVKVTQSSRYLVKRTGEKVFLECVQDMDHENMFWYRQDPGLGLRLIYFSYDVKMKEKGDIPEGYSVSREKKERFSLILESASTNQTSMYLCATYGPPYEQYFGPGTRLTVT.

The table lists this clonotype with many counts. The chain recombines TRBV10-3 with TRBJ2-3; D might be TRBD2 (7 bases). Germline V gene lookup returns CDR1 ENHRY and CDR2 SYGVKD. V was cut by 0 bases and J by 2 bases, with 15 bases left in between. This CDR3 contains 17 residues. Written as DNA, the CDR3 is TGTGCCATCAGTGAGTCGATAGGCGGGGGCTTCACAGATACGCAGTATTTT. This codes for CAISESIGGGFTDTQYF.

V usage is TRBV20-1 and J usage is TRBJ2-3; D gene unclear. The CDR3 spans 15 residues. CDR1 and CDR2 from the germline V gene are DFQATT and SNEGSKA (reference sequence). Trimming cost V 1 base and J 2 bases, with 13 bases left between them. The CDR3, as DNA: TGCAGTGCTAGAGCACTTCAGTTCTTCACAGATACGCAGTATTTT. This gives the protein CSARALQFFTDTQYF.

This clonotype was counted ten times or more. The CDR3 sequence: CASSLRPTSGSHLYNEQFF. CDR3 sequence (DNA): TGCGCCAGCAGCTTGCGTCCGACTAGCGGGAGCCATCTCTACAATGAGCAGTTCTTC. The rearrangement uses TRBV5-1 and TRBJ2-1; 12 nucleotides match TRBD2. This CDR3 spans 19 amino acids. Germline V gene sequence: CDR1 SGHRS, CDR2 YFSETQ. With 1 base clipped from V and 3 bases from J, the junction kept 11 bases outside the gene matches.

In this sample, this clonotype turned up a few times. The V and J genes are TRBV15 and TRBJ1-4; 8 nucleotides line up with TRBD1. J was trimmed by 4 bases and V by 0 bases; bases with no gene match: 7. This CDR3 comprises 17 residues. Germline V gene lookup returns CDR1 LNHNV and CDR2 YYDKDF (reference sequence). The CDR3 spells CATSRDLRDRFNEKLFF. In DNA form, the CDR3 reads TGTGCCACCAGCAGAGATTTGAGGGACAGGTTTAATGAAAAACTGTTTTTT.

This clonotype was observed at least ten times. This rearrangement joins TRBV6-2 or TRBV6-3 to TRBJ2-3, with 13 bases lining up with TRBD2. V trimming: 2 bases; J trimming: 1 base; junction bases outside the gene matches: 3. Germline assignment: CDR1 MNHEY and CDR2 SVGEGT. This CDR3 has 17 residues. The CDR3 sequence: CASSYPGTSGGTDTQYF. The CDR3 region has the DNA TGTGCCAGCAGTTACCCAGGGACTAGCGGGGGCACAGATACGCAGTATTTT.

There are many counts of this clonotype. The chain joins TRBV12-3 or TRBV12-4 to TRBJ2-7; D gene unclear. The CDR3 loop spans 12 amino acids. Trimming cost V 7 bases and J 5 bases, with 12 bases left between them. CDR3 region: CASTSGSNEQYF. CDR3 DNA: TGTGCCAGCACCTCCGGTTCGAACGAGCAGTACTTC.

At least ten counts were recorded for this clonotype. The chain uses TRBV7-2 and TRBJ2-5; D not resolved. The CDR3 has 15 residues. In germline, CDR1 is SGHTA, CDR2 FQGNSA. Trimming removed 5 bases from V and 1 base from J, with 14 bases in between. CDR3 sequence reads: CASSQGPIPQETQYF. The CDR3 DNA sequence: TGTGCCAGCAGCCAAGGCCCGATTCCCCAAGAGACCCAGTACTTC. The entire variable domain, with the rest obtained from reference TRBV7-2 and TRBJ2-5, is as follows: GAGVSQSPSNKVTEKGKDVELRCDPISGHTALYWYRQSLGQGLEFLIYFQGNSAPDKSGLPSDRFSAERTGGSVSTLTIQRTQQEDSAVYLCASSQGPIPQETQYFGPGTRLLVL.

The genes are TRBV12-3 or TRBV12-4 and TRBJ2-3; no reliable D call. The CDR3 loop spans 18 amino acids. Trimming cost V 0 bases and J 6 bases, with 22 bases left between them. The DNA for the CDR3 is TGTGCCAGCAGTTTAGCGCAAATGGCCTACACATCGGGCGATACGCAGTATTTT. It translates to CASSLAQMAYTSGDTQYF.

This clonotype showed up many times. CDR3 coding DNA: TGTGCCAGCAGTTTATCGCGTAATCATGGTACGCAGTATTTT. Its protein product is CASSLSRNHGTQYF. V usage is TRBV27 and J usage is TRBJ2-3; no clear D gene. V was trimmed by 0 bases and J by 8 bases, leaving 12 bases between them. Germline loops: CDR1 MNHEY, CDR2 SMNVEV (reference sequence). This CDR3 comprises 14 residues.

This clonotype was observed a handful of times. The CDR3 DNA is TGTGCCAGCAGCGCTCAGGGGCCTCTCGAGCAGTACTTC. It translates to CASSAQGPLEQYF. The genes are TRBV13 and TRBJ2-7; a weak D match, TRBD1 (6 bases). CDR1 and CDR2 from the germline V gene are PRHDT and FYEKMQ (reference sequence). The ends were cut back, 5 bases at V and 6 bases at J, with 14 bases in the middle. This CDR3 spans 13 amino acids. Complete variable domain (other parts from reference TRBV13 and TRBJ2-7): AAGVIQSPRHLIKEKRETATLKCYPIPRHDTVYWYQQGPGQDPQFLISFYEKMQSDKGSIPDRFSAQQFSDYHSELNMSSLELGDSALYFCASSAQGPLEQYFGPGTRLTVT.

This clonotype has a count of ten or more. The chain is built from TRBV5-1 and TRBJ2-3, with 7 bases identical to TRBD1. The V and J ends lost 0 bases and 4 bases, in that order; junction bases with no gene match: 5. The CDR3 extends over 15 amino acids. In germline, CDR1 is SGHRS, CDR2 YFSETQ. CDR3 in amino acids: CASSLVTGRADTQYF. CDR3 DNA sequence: TGCGCCAGCAGCTTGGTGACAGGGCGGGCAGATACGCAGTATTTT.

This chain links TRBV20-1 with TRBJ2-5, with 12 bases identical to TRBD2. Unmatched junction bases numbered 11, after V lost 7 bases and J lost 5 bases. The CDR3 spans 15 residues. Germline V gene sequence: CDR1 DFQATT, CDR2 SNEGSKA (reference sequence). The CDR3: CSVWASGRAGETQYF. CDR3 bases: TGCAGTGTCTGGGCTAGCGGGAGGGCCGGGGAGACCCAGTACTTC.

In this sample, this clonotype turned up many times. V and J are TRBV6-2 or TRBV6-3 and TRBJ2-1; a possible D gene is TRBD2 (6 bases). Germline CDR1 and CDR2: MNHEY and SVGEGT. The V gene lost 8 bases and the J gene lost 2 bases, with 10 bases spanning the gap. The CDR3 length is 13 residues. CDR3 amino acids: CASASEAYNEQFF. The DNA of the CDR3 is TGTGCCAGCGCTAGCGAAGCCTACAATGAGCAGTTCTTC.

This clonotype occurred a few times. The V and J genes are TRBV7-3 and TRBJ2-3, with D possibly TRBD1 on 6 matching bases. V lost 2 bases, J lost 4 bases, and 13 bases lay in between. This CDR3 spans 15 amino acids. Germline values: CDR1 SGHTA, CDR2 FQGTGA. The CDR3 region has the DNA TGTGCCAGCAGCTTACAGGGGCGCAGGGCAGATACGCAGTATTTT. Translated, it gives CASSLQGRRADTQYF.

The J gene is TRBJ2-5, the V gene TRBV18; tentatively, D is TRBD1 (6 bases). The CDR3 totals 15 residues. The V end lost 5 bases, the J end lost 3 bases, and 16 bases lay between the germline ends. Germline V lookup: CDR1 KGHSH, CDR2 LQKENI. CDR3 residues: CASSDYTGQEETQYF. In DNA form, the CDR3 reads TGTGCCAGCTCAGATTATACAGGGCAAGAAGAGACCCAGTACTTC.